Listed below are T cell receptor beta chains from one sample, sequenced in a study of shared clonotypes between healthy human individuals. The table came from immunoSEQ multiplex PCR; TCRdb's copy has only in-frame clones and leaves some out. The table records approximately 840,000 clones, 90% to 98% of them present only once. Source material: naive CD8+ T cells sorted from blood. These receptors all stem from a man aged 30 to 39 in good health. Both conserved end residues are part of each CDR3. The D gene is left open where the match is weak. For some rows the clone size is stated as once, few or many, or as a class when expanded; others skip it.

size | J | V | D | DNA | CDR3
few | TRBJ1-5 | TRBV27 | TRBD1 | TGTGCCAGCACCCAGGGGGCGAGCAATCAGCCCCAGCATTTT | CASTQGASNQPQHF
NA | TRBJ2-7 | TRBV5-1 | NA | TGCGCCAGCAGCTTGGACGGGGAGCAGTACTTC | CASSLDGEQYF
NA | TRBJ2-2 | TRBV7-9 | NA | TGTGCCAGCAGAAAGGACACCGGGGAGCTGTTTTTT | CASRKDTGELFF
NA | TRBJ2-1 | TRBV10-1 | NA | TGCGCCAGCAGTGATTACCGGGAGGGCCCAGGGGGTGAGCAGTTCTTC | CASSDYREGPGGEQFF
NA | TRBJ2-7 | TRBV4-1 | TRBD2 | TGCGCCAGCAGCCAAGTGCTAGCGGTTTCCTACGAGCAGTACTTC | CASSQVLAVSYEQYF
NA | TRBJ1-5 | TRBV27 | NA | TGTGCCAGCAGCTTTCATGGGGAGCAGCCCCAGCATTTT | CASSFHGEQPQHF
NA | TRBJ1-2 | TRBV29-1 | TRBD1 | TGCAGCGTCACGGACAGGGTAGGAGGCTACACCTTC | CSVTDRVGGYTF
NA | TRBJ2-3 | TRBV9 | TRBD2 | TGTGCCAGCAGCAAAACTAGCGGGATCTACACAGATACGCAGTATTTT | CASSKTSGIYTDTQYF
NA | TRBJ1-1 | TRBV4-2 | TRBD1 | TGTGCCAGCAGCCAAGGGGACAGGGCTAGGCCTGAAGCTTTCTTT | CASSQGDRARPEAFF
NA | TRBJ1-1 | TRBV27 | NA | TGTGCCAGCAGTTTAGGAGCAAACACTGAAGCTTTCTTT | CASSLGANTEAFF
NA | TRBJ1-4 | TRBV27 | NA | TGTGCCAGCAGTTTATCCCCCGGGCACGGACTGTTTTTT | CASSLSPGHGLFF
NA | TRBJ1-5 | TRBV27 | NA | TGTGCCAGCAGCCCCCCGGGCCAGCCCCAGCATTTT | CASSPPGQPQHF
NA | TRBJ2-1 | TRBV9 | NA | TGTGCCAGCAGCCCCCACTTTACTAGCCTGAATGAGCAGTTCTTC | CASSPHFTSLNEQFF
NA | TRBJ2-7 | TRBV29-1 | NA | TGCAGCGTTGTAGGGGGGAGGGCTCACGAGCAGTACTTC | CSVVGGRAHEQYF
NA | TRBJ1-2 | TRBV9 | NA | TGTGCCAGCAGCGTAGAACGGGGGGGAGCTAACTATGGCTACACCTTC | CASSVERGGANYGYTF
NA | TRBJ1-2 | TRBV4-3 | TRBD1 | TGCGCCAGCAGCCAAAACCTGGGACAGGGAGTTAGTATCTATGGCTACACCTTC | CASSQNLGQGVSIYGYTF
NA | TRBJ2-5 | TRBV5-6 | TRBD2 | TGTGCCAGCAGCTTGGGATCAGGGAGGGGGACCCAGTACTTC | CASSLGSGRGTQYF
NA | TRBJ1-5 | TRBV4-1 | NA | TGCGCCAGCAGTGAAGAAGGGGTTCAGCCCCAGCATTTT | CASSEEGVQPQHF
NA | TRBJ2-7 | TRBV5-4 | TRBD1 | TGTGCCAGCAGCCGGGACAGCGAGTACGAGCAGTACTTC | CASSRDSEYEQYF
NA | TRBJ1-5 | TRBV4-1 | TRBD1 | TGCGCCAGCAGCCAAGAAGGACAGGGGGCGAATCAGCCCCAGCATTTT | CASSQEGQGANQPQHF
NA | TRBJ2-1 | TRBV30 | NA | TGTGCCTGGATCTACTCCAGGGGTTTGCGGCAGATATACAATGAGCAGTTCTTC | CAWIYSRGLRQIYNEQFF
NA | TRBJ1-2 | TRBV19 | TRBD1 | TGTGCCAGTATTCCAAACCCGGGACAGGGGGGTGTTTTGCATGGCTACACCTTC | CASIPNPGQGGVLHGYTF
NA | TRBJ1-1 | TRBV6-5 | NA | TGTGCCAGCAGAATCTCAGGACAGAGTGAAGCTTTCTTT | CASRISGQSEAFF
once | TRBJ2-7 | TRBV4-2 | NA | TGTGCCAGCAGCCAAGAGCCAACTGCCGCGGGGTACGAGCAGTACTTC | CASSQEPTAAGYEQYF
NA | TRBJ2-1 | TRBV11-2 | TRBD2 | TGTGCCAGCACCGTGATTGGGCTAGCGGGCAACAATGAGCAGTTCTTC | CASTVIGLAGNNEQFF
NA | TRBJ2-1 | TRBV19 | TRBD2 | TGTGCCAGTAGTATAGATCACGCGGGAGGGATCAATGAGCAGTTCTTC | CASSIDHAGGINEQFF
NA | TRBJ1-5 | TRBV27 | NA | TGTGCCAGCAGTTTATCTCCTAGAAATCAGCCCCAGCATTTT | CASSLSPRNQPQHF
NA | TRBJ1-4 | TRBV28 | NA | TGTGCCAGCAGGCAACCCGCCAGGGGTGAAAAACTGTTTTTT | CASRQPARGEKLFF
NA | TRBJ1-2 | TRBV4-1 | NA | TGCGCCAGCAGCAGTGGGGTCTCATGGGCGGGGGGCTACACCTTC | CASSSGVSWAGGYTF
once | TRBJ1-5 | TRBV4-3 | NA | TGCGCCAGCAGCCAAGAGACAAATCCCTATCAGCCCCAGCATTTT | CASSQETNPYQPQHF
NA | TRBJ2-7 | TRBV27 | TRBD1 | TGTGCCAGCAGTACATCCCGCCCAGGGGGCGCCTACGAGCAGTACTTC | CASSTSRPGGAYEQYF
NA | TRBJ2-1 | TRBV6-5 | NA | TGTGCCAGCAGTGTAGACAATGAGCAGTTCTTC | CASSVDNEQFF
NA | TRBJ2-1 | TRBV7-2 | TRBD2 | TGTGCCAGCAGCTTAGGTGCTGGGACTAGAGAAGATGAGCAGTTCTTC | CASSLGAGTREDEQFF
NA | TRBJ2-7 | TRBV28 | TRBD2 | TGTGCCAGCAAGTTCCTAGCGGGAGCCTACGAGCAGTACTTC | CASKFLAGAYEQYF
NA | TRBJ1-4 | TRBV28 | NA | TGTGCCGTAAGGGGGGGGACTAATGAAAAACTGTTTTTT | CAVRGGTNEKLFF
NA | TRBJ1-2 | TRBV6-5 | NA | TGTGCCAGCAGTTACTCGAATAGCGACAAAGGCTACACCTTC | CASSYSNSDKGYTF